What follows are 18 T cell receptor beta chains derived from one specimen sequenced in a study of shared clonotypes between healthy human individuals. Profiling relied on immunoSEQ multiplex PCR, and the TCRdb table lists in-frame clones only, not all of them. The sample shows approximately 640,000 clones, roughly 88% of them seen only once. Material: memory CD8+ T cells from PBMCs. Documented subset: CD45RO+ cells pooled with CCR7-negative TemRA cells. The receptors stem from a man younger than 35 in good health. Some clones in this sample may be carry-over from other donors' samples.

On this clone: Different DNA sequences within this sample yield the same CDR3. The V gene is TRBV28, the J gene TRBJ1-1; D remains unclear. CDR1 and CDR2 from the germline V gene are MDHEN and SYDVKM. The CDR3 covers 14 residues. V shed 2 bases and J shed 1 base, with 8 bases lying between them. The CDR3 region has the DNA TGTGCCAGCAGTTTACGAGCAACGAACACTGAAGCTTTCTTT. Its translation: CASSLRATNTEAFF.

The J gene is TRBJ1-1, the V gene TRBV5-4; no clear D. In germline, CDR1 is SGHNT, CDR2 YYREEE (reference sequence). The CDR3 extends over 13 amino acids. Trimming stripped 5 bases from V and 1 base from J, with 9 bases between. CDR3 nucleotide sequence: TGTGCCAGCAGGTCGGGTGCGAACACTGAAGCTTTCTTT. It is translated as CASRSGANTEAFF. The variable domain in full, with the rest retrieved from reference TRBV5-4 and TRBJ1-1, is ETGVTQSPTHLIKTRGQQVTLRCSSQSGHNTVSWYQQALGQGPQFIFQYYREEENGRGNFPPRFSGLQFPNYSSELNVNALELDDSALYLCASRSGANTEAFFGQGTRLTVV.

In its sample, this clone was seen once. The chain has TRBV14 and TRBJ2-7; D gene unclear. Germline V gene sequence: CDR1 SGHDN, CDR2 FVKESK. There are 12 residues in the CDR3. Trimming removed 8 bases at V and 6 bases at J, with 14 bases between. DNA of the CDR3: TGTGCCAGCTCCACCTCTTGGGGCGAGCAGTACTTC. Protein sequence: CASSTSWGEQYF.

CDR3: CASSLRQGAKYTEAFF. As DNA, the CDR3 is TGTGCCAGCAGCCTCCGACAGGGGGCGAAGTACACTGAAGCTTTCTTT. The chain is built from TRBV7-9 and TRBJ1-1, with 10 bases lining up with TRBD1. The CDR3 is 16 amino acids. V trimming: 5 bases; J trimming: 3 bases; junction bases outside the gene matches: 9. Germline V CDR1 and CDR2: SEHNR, FQNEAQ (reference sequence).

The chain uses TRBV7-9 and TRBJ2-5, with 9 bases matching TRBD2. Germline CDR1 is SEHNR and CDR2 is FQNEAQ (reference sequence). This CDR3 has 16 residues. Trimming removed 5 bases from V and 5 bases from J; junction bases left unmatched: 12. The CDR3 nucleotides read TGTGCCAGCAGCGGCTGGGGCAGCGGGAGGTGGGAGACCCAGTACTTC. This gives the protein CASSGWGSGRWETQYF.

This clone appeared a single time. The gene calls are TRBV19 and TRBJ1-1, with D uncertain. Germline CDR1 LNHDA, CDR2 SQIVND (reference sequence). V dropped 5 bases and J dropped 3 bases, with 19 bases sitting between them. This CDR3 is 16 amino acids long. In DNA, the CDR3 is TGTGCCAGTAGTCCACTCCCGGGTCAACCGGACACTGAAGCTTTCTTT. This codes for CASSPLPGQPDTEAFF.

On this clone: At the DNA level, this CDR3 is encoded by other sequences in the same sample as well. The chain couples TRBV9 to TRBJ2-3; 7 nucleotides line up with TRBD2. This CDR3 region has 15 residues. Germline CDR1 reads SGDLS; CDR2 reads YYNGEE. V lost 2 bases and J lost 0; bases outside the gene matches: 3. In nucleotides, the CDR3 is TGTGCCAGCAGCGTCGGTAGCGGGAGCACAGATACGCAGTATTTT. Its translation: CASSVGSGSTDTQYF. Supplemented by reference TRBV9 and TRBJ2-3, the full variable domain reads DSGVTQTPKHLITATGQRVTLRCSPRSGDLSVYWYQQSLDQGLQFLIQYYNGEERAKGNILERFSAQQFPDLHSELNLSSLELGDSALYFCASSVGSGSTDTQYFGPGTRLTVL.

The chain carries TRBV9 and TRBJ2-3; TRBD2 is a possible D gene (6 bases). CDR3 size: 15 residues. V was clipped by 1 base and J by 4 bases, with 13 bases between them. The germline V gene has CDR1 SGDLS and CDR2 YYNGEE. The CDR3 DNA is TGTGCCAGCAGCGTATTCGGTGGAGGGGCAGATACGCAGTATTTT. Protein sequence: CASSVFGGGADTQYF.

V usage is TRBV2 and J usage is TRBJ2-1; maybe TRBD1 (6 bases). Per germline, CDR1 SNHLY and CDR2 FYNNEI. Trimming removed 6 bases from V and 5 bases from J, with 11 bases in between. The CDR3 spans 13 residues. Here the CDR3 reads CASRGQSDNEQFF. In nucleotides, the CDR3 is TGTGCCAGCAGAGGACAGAGTGACAATGAGCAGTTCTTC. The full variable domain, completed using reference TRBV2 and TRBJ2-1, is EPEVTQTPSHQVTQMGQEVILRCVPISNHLYFYWYRQILGQKVEFLVSFYNNEISEKSEIFDDQFSVERPDGSNFTLKIRSTKLEDSAMYFCASRGQSDNEQFFGPGTRLTVL.

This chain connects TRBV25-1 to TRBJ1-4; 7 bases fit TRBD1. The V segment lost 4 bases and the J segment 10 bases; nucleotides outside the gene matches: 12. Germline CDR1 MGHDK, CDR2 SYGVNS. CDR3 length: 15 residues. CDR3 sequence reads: CASSGEQGWGGKLFF. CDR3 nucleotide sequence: TGTGCCAGCAGTGGGGAACAGGGGTGGGGAGGAAAACTGTTTTTT. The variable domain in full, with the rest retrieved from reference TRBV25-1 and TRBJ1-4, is EADIYQTPRYLVIGTGKKITLECSQTMGHDKMYWYQQDPGMELHLIHYSYGVNSTEKGDLSSESTVSRIRTEHFPLTLESARPSHTSQYLCASSGEQGWGGKLFFGSGTQLSVL.

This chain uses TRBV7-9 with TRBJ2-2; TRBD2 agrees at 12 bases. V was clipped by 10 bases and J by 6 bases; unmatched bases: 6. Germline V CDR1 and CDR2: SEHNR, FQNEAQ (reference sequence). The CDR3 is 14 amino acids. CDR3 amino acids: CATGGLAGPGELFF. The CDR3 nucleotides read TGTGCCACCGGAGGACTAGCGGGACCCGGGGAGCTGTTTTTT.

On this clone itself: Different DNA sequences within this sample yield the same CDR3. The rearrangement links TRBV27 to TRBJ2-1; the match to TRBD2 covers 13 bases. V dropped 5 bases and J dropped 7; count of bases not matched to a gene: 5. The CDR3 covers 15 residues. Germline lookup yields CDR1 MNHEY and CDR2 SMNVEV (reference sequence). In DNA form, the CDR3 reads TGTGCCAGCAGTCCGGGGACTAGCGGGAAGAATGAGCAGTTCTTC. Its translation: CASSPGTSGKNEQFF.

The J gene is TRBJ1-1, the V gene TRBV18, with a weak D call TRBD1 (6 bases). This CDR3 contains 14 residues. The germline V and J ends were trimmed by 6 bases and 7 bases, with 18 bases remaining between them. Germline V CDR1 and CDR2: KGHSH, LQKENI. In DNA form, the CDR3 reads TGTGCCAGCTCCCCGACAGGCGTTTGGGATGAAGCTTTCTTT. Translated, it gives CASSPTGVWDEAFF.

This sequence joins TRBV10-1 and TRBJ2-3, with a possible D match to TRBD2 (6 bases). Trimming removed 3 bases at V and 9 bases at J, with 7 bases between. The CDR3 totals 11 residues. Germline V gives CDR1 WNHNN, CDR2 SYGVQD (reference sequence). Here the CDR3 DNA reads TGCGCCAGCAGTGAAGGAGGGACGCAGTATTTT. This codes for CASSEGGTQYF.

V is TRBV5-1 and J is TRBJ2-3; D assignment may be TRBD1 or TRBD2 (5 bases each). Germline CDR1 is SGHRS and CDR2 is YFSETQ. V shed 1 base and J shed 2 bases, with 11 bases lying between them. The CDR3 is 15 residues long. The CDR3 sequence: CASSLRGPHTDTQYF. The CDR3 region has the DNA TGCGCCAGCAGCTTGCGGGGACCTCACACAGATACGCAGTATTTT.

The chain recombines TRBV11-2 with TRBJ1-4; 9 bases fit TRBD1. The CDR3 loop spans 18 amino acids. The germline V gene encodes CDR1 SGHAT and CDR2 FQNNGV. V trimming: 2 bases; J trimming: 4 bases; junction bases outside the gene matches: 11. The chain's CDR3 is CASSLKFRDRVNNEKLFF. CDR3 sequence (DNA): TGTGCCAGCAGCTTAAAATTTCGGGACAGGGTAAATAATGAAAAACTGTTTTTT.

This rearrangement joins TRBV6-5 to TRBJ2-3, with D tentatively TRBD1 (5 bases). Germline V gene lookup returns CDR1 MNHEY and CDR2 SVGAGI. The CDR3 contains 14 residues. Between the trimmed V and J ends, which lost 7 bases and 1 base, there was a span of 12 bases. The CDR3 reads CASTGRAGTDTQYF. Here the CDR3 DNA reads TGTGCCAGCACGGGCAGGGCGGGCACAGATACGCAGTATTTT.

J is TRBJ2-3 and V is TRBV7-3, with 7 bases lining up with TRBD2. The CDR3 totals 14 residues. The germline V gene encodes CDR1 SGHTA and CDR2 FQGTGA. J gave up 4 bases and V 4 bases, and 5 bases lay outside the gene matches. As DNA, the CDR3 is TGTGCCAGCAGCTCCAGCGGGATCTCAGATACGCAGTATTTT. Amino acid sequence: CASSSSGISDTQYF.